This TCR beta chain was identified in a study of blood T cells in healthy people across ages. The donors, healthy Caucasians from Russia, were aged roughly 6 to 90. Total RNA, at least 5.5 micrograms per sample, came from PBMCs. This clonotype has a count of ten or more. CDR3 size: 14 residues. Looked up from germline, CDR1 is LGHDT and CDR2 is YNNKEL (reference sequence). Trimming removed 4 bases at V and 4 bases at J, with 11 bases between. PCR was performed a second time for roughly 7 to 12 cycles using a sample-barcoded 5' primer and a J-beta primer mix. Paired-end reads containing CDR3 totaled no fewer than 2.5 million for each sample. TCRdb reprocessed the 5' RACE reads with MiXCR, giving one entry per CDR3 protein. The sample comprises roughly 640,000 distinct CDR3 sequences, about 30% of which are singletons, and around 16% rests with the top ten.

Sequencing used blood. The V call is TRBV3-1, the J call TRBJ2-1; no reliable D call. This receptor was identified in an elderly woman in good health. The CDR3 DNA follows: TGTGCCAGCAGCCCTCTTAAGGTTTACAATGAGCAGTTCTTC. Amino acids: CASSPLKVYNEQFF.